This TCR beta chain was sequenced during a study of T cell responses to AZD1222 COVID-19 vaccine. The repertoire was sequenced with immunoSEQ multiplex PCR; TCRdb's copy has only in-frame clones and lacks some. The sample contains some 170,000 clones, approximately 93% of which appear only once. Trimming took 4 bases from V and 3 from J, leaving 8 bases between them. The CDR3 is 12 amino acids. Per germline, CDR1 SQVTM and CDR2 ANQGSEA. The input for sequencing was peripheral blood, taken on day 0 of AZD1222 vaccination. The genes are TRBV29-1 and TRBJ2-3; weak D call: TRBD2 (5 bases). The clonotype was recovered from an adult in good health. The CDR3 DNA is TGCAGCGTTGTAACGGGAACAGATACGCAGTATTTT. It codes for CSVVTGTDTQYF.